Below are 8 T cell receptor beta chains sequenced from a single sample in a study of cytomegalovirus exposure and HLA in healthy donors. The PCR had 60 Vbeta and 13 Jbeta primers. The table came from immunoSEQ multiplex PCR; TCRdb's copy has only in-frame clones and leaves some out. Of tens of thousands of clones listed, 55% to 75% are singletons. Sequencing was carried out using PBMCs. These receptors were collected from a woman aged 40 to 50 in good health and CMV-seropositive.

This clone was found a few times. This sequence joins TRBV10-3 and TRBJ1-1; 7 bases are shared with TRBD1. Germline V CDR1 and CDR2: ENHRY, SYGVKD. V lost 6 bases to trimming and J lost 0 bases; unmatched junction nucleotides: 4. There are 14 residues in the CDR3. The CDR3 coding sequence is TGTGCCATCAGCTTACAGGGGTTGAACACTGAAGCTTTCTTT. Translating it yields CAISLQGLNTEAFF.

V usage is TRBV9 and J usage is TRBJ1-3; D ambiguous. CDR1 is SGDLS, CDR2 YYNGEE, per germline. The CDR3 is 14 residues long. Trimming pared 4 bases from V and 4 bases from J, leaving 12 bases between. Written as DNA, the CDR3 is TGTGCCAGCAGCATCGACCCGGGAGGAAACACCATATATTTT. Translation: CASSIDPGGNTIYF. Full variable domain (outside the CDR3, taken from reference TRBV9 and TRBJ1-3): DSGVTQTPKHLITATGQRVTLRCSPRSGDLSVYWYQQSLDQGLQFLIQYYNGEERAKGNILERFSAQQFPDLHSELNLSSLELGDSALYFCASSIDPGGNTIYFGEGSWLTVV.

The rearrangement links TRBV2 to TRBJ2-7; the match to TRBD2 covers 9 bases. The ends lost 1 base at V and 7 bases at J; junction bases unmatched: 8. Germline values: CDR1 SNHLY, CDR2 FYNNEI. The CDR3 is 15 amino acids. CDR3 protein: CASSEVAGGFWEQYF. CDR3 nucleotide sequence: TGTGCCAGCAGTGAAGTGGCGGGGGGGTTCTGGGAGCAGTACTTC.

This clone was picked up one time. The V call is TRBV5-1, the J call TRBJ2-5; a weak D match, TRBD1 (6 bases). Deletions cut 1 base from V and 3 bases from J, with 16 bases between. The germline V gene has CDR1 SGHRS and CDR2 YFSETQ. The CDR3 has 16 residues. The CDR3 region is CASSLRGRDTKETQYF. The DNA of the CDR3 is TGCGCCAGCAGCTTGCGGGGCCGGGACACCAAAGAGACCCAGTACTTC.

The chain couples TRBV21-1 to TRBJ1-5; the table's TRBD1 call for D was not verified on the DNA. TRBV21-1 is listed as a pseudogene. This CDR3 is 15 amino acids long. The CDR3 protein is CASCRTGINNQPQHF. The CDR3 coding sequence is TGTGCCAGCTGCCGGACAGGGATTAACAATCAGCCCCAGCATTTT.

The chain couples TRBV2 to TRBJ2-3; weak D call: TRBD2 (6 bases). The CDR3 is 14 amino acids. V lost 4 bases and J lost 4, with 12 bases in between. The germline CDR1 and CDR2 sequences are SNHLY and FYNNEI. The DNA of the CDR3 is TGTGCCAGCAGTGCCCTAGCGAAGGCAGATACGCAGTATTTT. This encodes CASSALAKADTQYF.

This rearrangement joins TRBV6-5 to TRBJ2-7; TRBD1 agrees at 7 bases. There are 15 residues in the CDR3. Germline assignment: CDR1 MNHEY and CDR2 SVGAGI. The V and J ends lost 5 bases and 0 bases, in that order; junction bases with no gene match: 7. CDR3 residues: CASSPDRVGSYEQYF. CDR3 DNA: TGTGCCAGCAGTCCCGACAGGGTAGGCTCCTACGAGCAGTACTTC.

The chain links TRBV5-6 to TRBJ1-1; TRBD1 aligns across 7 bases. The CDR3 length is 14 residues. V shed 3 bases and J 2 bases; nucleotides not matched to a gene: 4. CDR1 is SGHDT, CDR2 YYEEEE, per germline. CDR3 in amino acids: CASSWGQINTEAFF. CDR3 nucleotides: TGTGCCAGCAGCTGGGGACAGATCAACACTGAAGCTTTCTTT.